This T cell receptor (beta chain) is from a study of shared clonotypes between healthy human individuals. TCRdb's copy holds only in-frame clones and misses some; the assay was immunoSEQ multiplex PCR. The sample yields some 2.1 million clones, 85% to 95% seen once. The CDR3 contains 11 residues. The germline CDR1 and CDR2 sequences are MNHNS and SASEGT. The origin of this receptor is a man aged 18-30 years in good health. Sequencing used naive CD4+ T cells sorted from blood. Noted subset: CD45RA+ positively selected. This chain joins TRBV6-1 and TRBJ2-7, with TRBD2 identical over 8 bases. The CDR3 nucleotides are TGTGCGACTAGCGAGAGTACGAAGCAGTACTTC. It is translated as CATSESTKQYF.